This TCR beta chain is drawn from a study of T cell repertoires in cytomegalovirus infection. TCRdb reprocessed the reads via MiXCR and lists one record per CDR3 protein. The data contain around 750,000 distinct CDR3 sequences, roughly 33% of them singletons. Points on this clonotype: What it binds is not known.

Germline V gene data show CDR1 as PRHDT and CDR2 as FYEKMQ (reference sequence). The CDR3 consists of 14 residues. Deletions cut 4 bases from V and 2 bases from J, with 12 bases between. This specimen was cultured CD8+ T cells from PBMCs, taken from culture after CMV antigen stimulation. The J gene is TRBJ2-7, the V gene TRBV13, with no clear D. The source of this sequence is a human donor in good health (CMV status not recorded). Some clones in this sample may be carry-over from other donors' samples. Written as DNA, the CDR3 is TGTGCCAGCAGCTCCGGACGAGGAACCTACGAGCAGTACTTC. This gives the protein CASSSGRGTYEQYF. The entire variable domain, with the rest obtained from reference TRBV13 and TRBJ2-7, is as follows: AAGVIQSPRHLIKEKRETATLKCYPIPRHDTVYWYQQGPGQDPQFLISFYEKMQSDKGSIPDRFSAQQFSDYHSELNMSSLELGDSALYFCASSSGRGTYEQYFGPGTRLTVT.